A single sample gave rise to the 5 T cell receptor beta chains below, sequenced in a study of T-cell reconstitution after alpha-beta-depleted transplantation in children. Library preparation (for TCRbeta) was performed with unique molecular identifiers. TCRdb called the PCR reads again in MiXCR, with one record for every CDR3 protein. This sample has about 580,000 distinct CDR3 sequences, with about 21% found just once. This specimen was PBMCs, mostly from graft donor cells, taken 360 days after TCRalphabeta/CD19-depleted stem cell transplant. The source of these receptors is a boy under two years old who had a stem cell transplant for acute myeloid leukemia, so the T cells may come from the graft donor.

The genes are TRBV20-1 and TRBJ2-7; a possible D gene is TRBD2 (5 bases). V lost 4 bases and J 6 bases, leaving 19 bases between the germline ends. The CDR3 loop spans 14 amino acids. CDR1 DFQATT and CDR2 SNEGSKA come from the germline V gene (reference sequence). CDR3 amino acids: CSATGPLLGSEQYF. The DNA for the CDR3 is TGCAGTGCTACCGGGCCCCTGCTTGGGAGCGAGCAGTACTTC.

V gene TRBV20-1 combines with J gene TRBJ2-7; D unclear. CDR1 is DFQATT and CDR2 is SNEGSKA in the germline V gene (reference sequence). The V end was cut by 4 bases, the J end by 6 bases, with 19 bases between. CDR3 length: 14 amino acids. The CDR3 region has the DNA TGCAGTGCTACCTTCGAAGGGCCGGTGGGCGAGCAGTACGTC. Protein product: CSATFEGPVGEQYV.

V usage is TRBV20-1 and J usage is TRBJ2-2; D unresolved. The germline gives CDR1 DFQATT, CDR2 SNEGSKA (reference sequence). This CDR3 is built from 13 residues. Trimming took 4 bases from V and 0 from J, leaving 6 bases between them. The CDR3 protein is CSAKAANTGELFF. DNA of the CDR3: TGCAGTGCTAAGGCCGCGAACACCGGGGAGCTGTTTTTT.

This clonotype was detected ten times or more. The chain recombines TRBV30 with TRBJ2-7; D possibly uses TRBD1 or TRBD2 (5 bases each). Looked up from germline, CDR1 is GTSNPN and CDR2 is SVGIG (reference sequence). This CDR3 spans 13 amino acids. V was trimmed by 2 bases and J by 3 bases, leaving 11 bases between them. The CDR3 region is CAWSLMGVYEQYF. CDR3 bases: TGTGCCTGGAGTTTAATGGGGGTCTACGAGCAGTACTTC.

This clonotype showed up just a few times. The gene calls are TRBV6-1 and TRBJ1-5, with 8 bases that match TRBD1. With 6 bases clipped from V and 3 bases from J, the junction kept 4 bases outside the gene matches. The CDR3 has 14 residues. Germline V gives CDR1 MNHNS, CDR2 SASEGT. DNA of the CDR3: TGTGCCAGCAGAGGGACAGGTTCCAATCAGCCCCAGCATTTT. Amino acid sequence: CASRGTGSNQPQHF.